This entry concerns a single TCR beta chain. Its antigen is as yet unknown. The tumor samples were collected prior to definitive surgery or chemotherapy. The data were obtained in a study of high-grade serous ovarian cancer treatment subgroups. Only in-frame clones appear in the TCRdb table, and some are missing; sequencing was by immunoSEQ multiplex PCR. This sample has about 36,000 clones, with over 60% found just once. General observations from the study: Spatial context was lost because tumors were sequenced in bulk.

The ends lost 3 bases at V and 6 bases at J; junction bases unmatched: 11. Per the germline V gene, CDR1 is SGHAT and CDR2 is FQNNGV. The CDR3 loop spans 15 amino acids. This TCR was recovered from a human donor with high-grade serous ovarian cancer. What was sequenced was tumor tissue. The chain uses TRBV11-2 and TRBJ2-7; TRBD1 matches 7 bases. CDR3 sequence (DNA): TGTGCCAGCAGCTTCTTTGGGACAGTCCTTCGCGAGCAGTACTTC. Translating gives CASSFFGTVLREQYF.